This paragraph covers one TCR beta chain sequence. This sample stems from a study of early T cells in non-severe SARS-CoV-2 infection. At the level of the study: Sequenced material consisted of bulk RNA (from unsorted whole blood), and chains were unpaired.

CDR1 SGDLS and CDR2 YYNGEE come from the germline V gene. CDR3 length: 15 amino acids. The ends were cut back, 0 bases at V and 11 bases at J, with 15 bases in the middle. TCRdb reprocessed the 5' RACE reads via MiXCR and lists one record per CDR3 protein. Here the sample spans about 26,000 distinct CDR3 sequences, approximately 4.8% being singletons. Material: whole blood. This clonotype originated in an adult who was a healthcare worker with PCR-confirmed SARS-CoV-2 infection or an uninfected control (not recorded which). The V gene is TRBV9, the J gene TRBJ1-6, with D perhaps matching TRBD1 (5 bases). CDR3: CASSVGLGLLTPLHF. The DNA for the CDR3 is TGTGCCAGCAGCGTAGGTCTGGGACTTTTAACACCCCTCCACTTT.